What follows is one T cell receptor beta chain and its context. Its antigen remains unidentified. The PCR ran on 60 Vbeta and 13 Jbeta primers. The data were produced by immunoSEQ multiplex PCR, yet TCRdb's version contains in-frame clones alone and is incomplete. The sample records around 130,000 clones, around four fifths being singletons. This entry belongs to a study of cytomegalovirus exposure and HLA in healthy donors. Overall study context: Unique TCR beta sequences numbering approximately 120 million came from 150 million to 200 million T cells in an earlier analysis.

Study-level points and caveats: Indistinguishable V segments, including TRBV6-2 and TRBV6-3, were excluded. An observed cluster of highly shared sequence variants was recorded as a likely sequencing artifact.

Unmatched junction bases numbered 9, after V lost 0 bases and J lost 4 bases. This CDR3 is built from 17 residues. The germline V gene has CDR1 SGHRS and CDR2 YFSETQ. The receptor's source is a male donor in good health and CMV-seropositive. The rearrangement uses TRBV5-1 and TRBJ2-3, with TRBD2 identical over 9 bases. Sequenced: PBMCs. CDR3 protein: CASSLEMWREGADTQYF. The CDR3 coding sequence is TGCGCCAGCAGCTTGGAAATGTGGCGGGAGGGTGCAGATACGCAGTATTTT. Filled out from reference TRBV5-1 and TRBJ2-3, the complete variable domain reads KAGVTQTPRYLIKTRGQQVTLSCSPISGHRSVSWYQQTPGQGLQFLFEYFSETQRNKGNFPGRFSGRQFSNSRSEMNVSTLELGDSALYLCASSLEMWREGADTQYFGPGTRLTVL.